The following is a T cell receptor beta chain sequence with its context. This clonotype was seen more than once but under ten times. This clone's antigen is unknown. No much larger clone is present one base from it, and per-base qualities are unavailable. In the study, sorted CD4+ and CD8+ blood T cells from patients with severe aplastic anemia and from healthy subjects underwent deep sequencing of TCR repertoires. Ficoll-Paque density gradient centrifugation was used to isolate peripheral blood mononuclear cells. CD4+ and CD8+ T cells were sorted by FACS or magnetic beads before DNA extraction. Profiling of TCR beta VDJ combinations and CDR3 sequences used genomic DNA as the template. An Illumina HiSeq 2000 was used for TCR repertoire sequencing. The source study handled its data this way. Repertoires were assessed using TRBV/TRBJ rearrangement plots, CDR3 size and DJ length profiles, and Simpson's diversity index. Whichever DNA sequence was most abundant in the deep sequencing data was defined as the immunodominant clone. CDR3 amino acid sequences were screened for sharing across subjects and were compared with published repertoires and the VDJdb database. The raw public reads went through TCRdb reprocessing: fastp at Q25, MiXCR clone calling, in-frame beta chains kept. Every CDR3 protein is listed once, alongside the most common genes and DNA of its rows. What appears here as the V and J calls and clone size reflects TCRdb's work, not the paper's. Within this sample are around 200,000 distinct CDR3 sequences, with 61% of them counted one time only. Jointly, the top ten make up 25% to 35% of the sample.

This specimen belongs to a study of CD8+CD57+ T cells in acquired aplastic anemia (dated by TCRdb to 2017 to 2018). Looking at the study overall: A mean of approximately 3 ug of DNA, ranging from about 0.2 to 27.4 ug, was extracted from sorted CD4+ and CD8+ cells. Healthy donor samples averaged about 9.8 million reads for CD4+ and fewer than 12 million for CD8+ cells.

At the junction V is shortened by 2 bases and J by 6 bases; bases outside the gene matches: 9. Measured from the cysteine to the phenylalanine, the CDR3 is 15 residues long. The retained sequence is limited to the CDR3, 45 bases, with the frame set at the first base. According to the germline V gene, CDR1 reads WSHSY and CDR2 reads SAAADI. Summary of the overall study and its limitations: Between patients and healthy controls, no significant difference in CD8+ Simpson's diversity was found (P=0.060). Around 30 CD8+ CDR3 sequences were shared between patients and controls but appeared highly expressed in patients and within their immunodominant clones.

This chain joins TRBV10-2 to TRBJ2-7; the junction holds 8 bases that match TRBD2. What was sequenced was sorted CD4+, CD8+, or CD8+CD57+ T cells (not recorded which) from PBMCs. The clonotype was recovered from a human donor in good health. The DNA reads as follows: TGCGCCAGCAGTGAGATGCGGGGGGCTCCGAGCGAGCAGTACTTC. This is translated as CASSEMRGAPSEQYF.